What follows are 13 T cell receptor beta chains derived from one specimen sequenced in a study of blood T cells in healthy people across ages. The authors ran a second PCR of 7 to 11 cycles using a sample-barcoded 5' primer and a J-beta primer mix. TCRdb ran MiXCR on the 5' RACE reads and lists one entry per CDR3 protein. The table lists 730,000 or so distinct CDR3 sequences, approximately 39% of them singletons. Material: blood. Receptors originate from a woman aged 60-75 years in good health.

Ten or more counts support this clonotype. The chain uses TRBV7-2 and TRBJ2-7; D uncertain. V lost 5 bases and J lost 1, with 12 bases in between. The CDR3 sequence is 14 residues long. Germline V gene sequence: CDR1 SGHTA, CDR2 FQGNSA. CDR3 region: CASSPARESYEQYF. The CDR3 DNA reads TGTGCCAGCAGCCCCGCCCGCGAATCCTACGAGCAGTACTTC.

V gene TRBV20-1 combines with J gene TRBJ1-6; D not certain. CDR3 size: 17 residues. V shed 0 bases and J shed 0 bases, with 12 bases lying between them. The V gene's germline CDR1 is DFQATT and CDR2 SNEGSKA (reference sequence). CDR3 nucleotides: TGCAGTGCTAGAGATCTGGAGAGAAGCTCCTATAATTCACCCCTCCACTTT. This codes for CSARDLERSSYNSPLHF.

CDR3 protein: CASSQSVVAAGELFF. CDR3 in DNA: TGTGCCAGCAGCCAAAGCGTAGTTGCGGCCGGGGAGCTGTTTTTT. J is TRBJ2-2 and V is TRBV3-1; D gene ambiguous. The germline CDR1 and CDR2 sequences are LGHDT and YNNKEL (reference sequence). Deletions cut 2 bases from V and 6 bases from J, with 13 bases between. The CDR3 is made up of 15 amino acids.

This clonotype has just a few counts. The J gene is TRBJ2-5, the V gene TRBV20-1; D might be TRBD1 or TRBD2, each matching 5 bases. V was clipped by 2 bases and J by 3 bases, with 7 bases between them. Germline lookup yields CDR1 DFQATT and CDR2 SNEGSKA (reference sequence). This CDR3 has 12 amino acids. The CDR3 reads CSARRGEETQYF. CDR3 DNA sequence: TGCAGTGCTAGACGAGGGGAAGAGACCCAGTACTTC.

Remarks on this clonotype: Being one base from a much bigger clone, this may be a read error. The chain carries TRBV5-5 and TRBJ2-7; tentative D call: TRBD2 (6 bases). The CDR3 is 16 residues long. Germline V gives CDR1 SGHKS, CDR2 YYEKEE (reference sequence). The germline V and J ends were trimmed by 3 bases and 3 bases, with 19 bases remaining between them. CDR3 bases: TGTGCCAGCAGCTCACTGGACGGCGGGAAGGTCTACGAGCAGTACTTC. Its translation: CASSSLDGGKVYEQYF.

The chain has TRBV28 and TRBJ1-2, with 10 bases fitting TRBD1. V lost 2 bases and J lost 4; bases outside the gene matches: 4. The CDR3 has 15 amino acids. In germline, CDR1 is MDHEN, CDR2 SYDVKM. The DNA for the CDR3 is TGTGCCAGCAGTTTAGGACAGGGGGTTACCTATGGCTACACCTTC. This translates into CASSLGQGVTYGYTF.

The chain employs TRBV11-2 and TRBJ2-5; 9 nucleotides match TRBD2. Germline loops: CDR1 SGHAT, CDR2 FQNNGV. The length of the CDR3 is 15 residues. Trimming cost V 5 bases and J 12 bases; bases outside gene matches: 16. The CDR3 region is CASSPLVGLAGPEYF. CDR3 DNA: TGTGCCAGCAGCCCCCTGGTCGGGCTAGCGGGGCCCGAGTACTTC.

This clonotype showed up just a few times. The chain couples TRBV9 to TRBJ2-7; 7 bases fit TRBD1. Germline-derived CDR1 and CDR2 are SGDLS and YYNGEE. This CDR3 has 15 amino acids. V lost 4 bases, J lost 5 bases, and 12 bases stayed unmatched. CDR3 in DNA: TGTGCCAGCAGCCCCTTGACAGGGTCTATCCACGAGCAGTACTTC. This translates into CASSPLTGSIHEQYF.

V gene TRBV21-1 combines with J gene TRBJ2-5; TRBD1 is the table's D call, not checked against the DNA. TRBV21-1 is a known pseudogene. The CDR3 extends over 14 amino acids. The CDR3 DNA reads TGTGCCAGCAGCAATTTTGGCTCCCCTGAGGAGCGGTACTTC. This translates into CASSNFGSPEERYF.

This clonotype was recorded a few times. The V gene is TRBV7-2, the J gene TRBJ1-5; D gene ambiguous. The V end lost 6 bases, the J end lost 9 bases, and 15 bases lay between the germline ends. This CDR3 spans 13 amino acids. Per germline, CDR1 SGHTA and CDR2 FQGNSA. The CDR3 coding sequence is TGTGCCAGCAGTTTCGACACATCCAGGCCCCAGCATTTT. The encoded protein is CASSFDTSRPQHF.

This clonotype was seen a handful of times. V is TRBV29-1 and J is TRBJ1-2; D is uncertain. The V end was cut by 2 bases, the J end by 4 bases, with 17 bases between. CDR3 length: 15 residues. Germline-derived CDR1 and CDR2 are SQVTM and ANQGSEA. The CDR3 spells CSVELETAGIYGYTF. Here the CDR3 DNA reads TGCAGCGTTGAATTAGAAACGGCGGGTATCTATGGCTACACCTTC. The full variable domain, rest sourced from reference TRBV29-1 and TRBJ1-2, is SAVISQKPSRDICQRGTSLTIQCQVDSQVTMMFWYRQQPGQSLTLIATANQGSEATYESGFVIDKFPISRPNLTFSTLTVSNMSPEDSSIYLCSVELETAGIYGYTFGSGTRLTVV.

This clonotype has more than one count but fewer than ten. V usage is TRBV12-3 or TRBV12-4 and J usage is TRBJ1-1, with no clear D. V lost 4 bases and J lost 4, with 4 bases in between. The CDR3 length is 11 residues. As DNA, the CDR3 is TGTGCCAGCAGTTCTATCACTGAAGCTTTCTTT. It specifies CASSSITEAFF.

This clonotype has ten or more counts. This chain links TRBV18 with TRBJ2-3; D uncertain. CDR3 length: 13 amino acids. V lost 0 bases and J lost 2, with 3 bases in between. The V gene's germline CDR1 is KGHSH and CDR2 LQKENI. The CDR3 nucleotides are TGTGCCAGCTCACCACCGGCCACAGATACGCAGTATTTT. It encodes CASSPPATDTQYF.